These T cell receptor beta chains were read from a single sample in a study of blood T cell repertoires in COVID-19. The protocol was immunoSEQ multiplex PCR, while the TCRdb copy is restricted to in-frame clones and leaves out a portion. The sample has roughly 89,000 clones; about 80% are singletons. Material: peripheral blood. Every receptor here comes from a woman in her 70s with acute or convalescent COVID-19. Both conserved end residues are part of each CDR3. D genes are given only for firm matches. A clone size is listed for some rows: how often the clone was seen (once, few, many), or a class if it is expanded.

v_call	j_call	d_call	clone_size	cdr3_aa	cdr3_nt
TRBV19	TRBJ2-4	TRBD2	once	CASSIGGGVAKNIQYF	TGTGCCAGTAGTATAGGCGGGGGGGTAGCCAAAAACATTCAGTACTTC
TRBV5-4	TRBJ1-1	TRBD1	-	CASSVRDRNTEAFF	TGTGCCAGCAGCGTCCGGGACAGGAACACTGAAGCTTTCTTT
TRBV6-5	TRBJ1-2	-	few	CASTPAPGVYGYTF	TGTGCCAGCACTCCCGCGCCCGGGGTCTATGGCTACACCTTC
TRBV28	TRBJ2-1	-	-	CASGGLALHEQFF	TGTGCCAGCGGGGGACTTGCGCTTCATGAGCAGTTCTTC
TRBV5-5	TRBJ2-7	-	-	CASSVTGNSNYEQYF	TGTGCCAGCAGCGTCACAGGGAATTCTAACTACGAGCAGTACTTC
TRBV9	TRBJ1-2	TRBD1	-	CASFGQGRGGYTF	TGTGCCAGCTTCGGACAGGGCCGAGGGGGCTACACCTTC
TRBV5-6	TRBJ2-7	-	-	CASSLANSYEQYF	TGTGCCAGCAGCTTGGCTAATTCCTACGAGCAGTACTTC
TRBV7-9	TRBJ2-7	TRBD1	-	CASSYSNRGEQYF	TGTGCCAGCAGCTATTCAAACAGGGGCGAGCAGTACTTC
TRBV6-2/TRBV6-3	TRBJ1-6	-	-	CASSYSSGGYSPLHF	TGTGCCAGCAGTTACTCGTCGGGGGGTTATTCACCCCTCCACTTT
TRBV9	TRBJ2-1	TRBD2	-	CASSVGTLGGNEQFF	TGTGCCAGCAGCGTAGGGACTTTGGGGGGGAATGAGCAGTTCTTC
TRBV6-5	TRBJ2-2	TRBD2	-	CASSSLLAGRPGELFF	TGTGCCAGCAGTTCCTTACTAGCGGGGCGACCCGGGGAGCTGTTTTTT
TRBV6-5	TRBJ2-2	TRBD1	-	CASSPPRGRTGELFF	TGTGCCAGCAGTCCCCCCAGGGGGCGCACCGGGGAGCTGTTTTTT
TRBV24-1	TRBJ2-5	-	-	CATSDRVDETQYF	TGTGCCACCAGTGACAGGGTCGACGAGACCCAGTACTTC
TRBV19	TRBJ2-5	-	-	CASSIVGYQETQYF	TGTGCCAGTAGTATAGTCGGGTACCAAGAGACCCAGTACTTC
TRBV18	TRBJ2-7	-	-	CASSPGGNYEQYF	TGTGCCAGCTCACCAGGGGGCAACTACGAGCAGTACTTC
TRBV5-1	TRBJ2-3	TRBD2	-	CASSPGLDRTDTQYF	TGCGCCAGCAGCCCGGGACTAGATCGCACAGATACGCAGTATTTT
TRBV7-2	TRBJ1-6	TRBD1	-	CASSWDSQLRNSPLHF	TGTGCCAGCAGCTGGGACAGCCAATTACGGAATTCACCCCTCCACTTT
TRBV21-1	TRBJ1-2	-	-	CASSNTTSDRGRNYGYTF	TGTGCCAGCAGCAATACGACGTCTGACAGGGGGCGCAACTATGGCTACACCTTC
TRBV11-1	TRBJ2-1	TRBD2	-	CASSSFSGRAPRQFF	TGTGCCAGCAGCAGCTTTAGCGGGAGGGCCCCCCGGCAGTTCTTC
TRBV27	TRBJ2-3	-	-	CASRDRASTDTQYF	TGTGCCAGCAGGGACAGAGCTAGCACAGATACGCAGTATTTT
TRBV7-2	TRBJ2-2	-	few	CASSPGDRNTGELFF	TGTGCCAGCAGCCCAGGAGACAGAAACACCGGGGAGCTGTTTTTT
TRBV9	TRBJ2-7	-	-	CASSVGGGQDLEQYF	TGTGCCAGCAGCGTGGGAGGCGGACAGGACCTCGAGCAGTACTTC
TRBV9	TRBJ2-7	-	-	CASSVGPSYEQYF	TGTGCCAGCAGCGTCGGTCCCTCCTACGAGCAGTACTTC
TRBV18	TRBJ2-1	TRBD1	-	CASSLPDRLQFF	TGTGCCAGCTCATTACCGGACAGGCTGCAGTTCTTC
TRBV28	TRBJ1-2	TRBD1	-	CASSLGTANYGYTF	TGTGCCAGCAGTTTGGGGACAGCCAACTATGGCTACACCTTC
TRBV5-1	TRBJ2-2	-	-	CASSPHRLNVTGELFF	TGCGCCAGCAGCCCGCATAGATTAAACGTCACCGGGGAGCTGTTTTTT
TRBV29-1	TRBJ1-2	-	-	CSVDGQTSYGYTF	TGCAGCGTTGATGGACAGACGAGCTATGGCTACACCTTC
TRBV7-2	TRBJ2-2	-	few	CASSFAGLHTGELFF	TGTGCCAGCAGCTTTGCAGGGCTCCACACCGGGGAGCTGTTTTTT
TRBV7-9	TRBJ2-7	-	-	CASENGGLGYEQYF	TGTGCCAGCGAGAATGGGGGACTGGGCTACGAGCAGTACTTC
TRBV6-5	TRBJ2-7	TRBD1	-	CASSYSGGGYEQYF	TGTGCCAGCAGTTACTCAGGGGGCGGTTACGAGCAGTACTTC
TRBV6-2/TRBV6-3	TRBJ1-1	-	-	CASSLINRELVFF	TGTGCCAGCAGTCTGATAAACAGGGAGTTAGTTTTCTTT
TRBV5-1	TRBJ1-2	-	-	CASSLSPNYGYTF	TGCGCCAGCAGCTTGTCTCCTAACTATGGCTACACCTTC
TRBV24-1	TRBJ1-5	-	few	CATAGSRWGNQPQHF	TGTGCCACTGCGGGGTCTAGGTGGGGCAATCAGCCCCAGCATTTT
TRBV5-5	TRBJ2-3	TRBD2	-	CASSSGLSTDTQYF	TGTGCCAGCAGTTCGGGACTAAGCACAGATACGCAGTATTTT
TRBV4-1	TRBJ2-4	-	-	CASTLSRQRSDIQYF	TGCGCCAGCACCTTGTCGAGACAGAGGTCGGACATTCAGTACTTC
TRBV10-3	TRBJ2-2	TRBD1	-	CAISSTGDHSGELFF	TGTGCCATCAGTTCGACAGGGGACCACTCCGGGGAGCTGTTTTTT
TRBV11-1	TRBJ1-3	-	few	CASSSTAGNTIYF	TGTGCCAGCAGCTCGACAGCTGGAAACACCATATATTTT
TRBV19	TRBJ1-1	-	few	CASSMGSLYTEAFF	TGTGCCAGTAGTATGGGCAGCCTTTACACTGAAGCTTTCTTT
TRBV7-2	TRBJ2-7	-	-	CASSFTLTYEQYF	TGTGCCAGCAGCTTCACCCTAACCTACGAGCAGTACTTC
TRBV14	TRBJ1-3	TRBD1	-	CASSHRGSSGNTIYF	TGTGCCAGCAGCCACAGGGGGAGCTCTGGAAACACCATATATTTT
TRBV7-9	TRBJ1-3	-	-	CASRYLGANSGNTIYF	TGTGCCAGCAGGTATCTGGGGGCAAACTCTGGAAACACCATATATTTT
TRBV5-1	TRBJ2-2	TRBD1	-	CASSPQTGYTGELFF	TGCGCCAGCAGCCCCCAGACAGGGTACACCGGGGAGCTGTTTTTT
TRBV21-1	TRBJ1-5	-	-	CASSKVAQVNQPQHF	TGTGCCAGCAGCAAAGTGGCACAGGTCAATCAGCCCCAGCATTTT
TRBV6-4	TRBJ2-7	TRBD2	once	CASTPGLGTYEQYF	TGTGCCAGCACTCCGGGACTAGGAACCTACGAGCAGTACTTC
TRBV7-3	TRBJ2-5	-	-	CASSLGSGLVQYF	TGTGCCAGCAGCTTGGGCTCCGGACTGGTTCAGTACTTC
TRBV9	TRBJ2-2	TRBD2	-	CASSEPRLASGRTGELFF	TGTGCCAGCAGCGAGCCCCGGTTGGCTAGCGGGAGAACCGGGGAGCTGTTTTTT
TRBV2	TRBJ1-1	TRBD1	-	CASSLTGGSEAFF	TGTGCCAGCAGTTTGACAGGGGGCTCTGAAGCTTTCTTT
TRBV4-2	TRBJ1-6	TRBD1	-	CASSLAAGQGNSPLHF	TGTGCCAGCAGTCTCGCTGCGGGACAGGGAAATTCACCCCTCCACTTT
TRBV3-1/TRBV3-2	TRBJ2-7	TRBD1	-	CASSLRTGPAEQYF	TGTGCCAGCAGCCTGCGGACAGGGCCAGCCGAGCAGTACTTC
TRBV30	TRBJ2-3	TRBD1	few	CAWTRQGWVDTQYF	TGTGCCTGGACCCGACAGGGATGGGTAGATACGCAGTATTTT
TRBV4-2	TRBJ2-3	-	-	CASSQGQGLRTDTQYF	TGTGCCAGCAGCCAAGGACAGGGACTTCGCACAGATACGCAGTATTTT
TRBV13	TRBJ1-5	-	-	CASSTRGSNQPQHF	TGTGCCAGCAGCACCAGGGGCAGCAATCAGCCCCAGCATTTT
TRBV19	TRBJ1-5	-	-	CASSPSGILNQPQHF	TGTGCCAGTAGTCCCTCCGGGATCCTCAATCAGCCCCAGCATTTT
TRBV7-9	TRBJ1-5	-	-	CASSLSSGDGNQPQHF	TGTGCCAGCAGCCTTAGTTCGGGGGACGGCAATCAGCCCCAGCATTTT
TRBV27	TRBJ1-5	TRBD1	-	CASSLSRGQGRPQHF	TGTGCCAGCAGTTTGAGCAGGGGGCAGGGAAGGCCCCAGCATTTT
TRBV28	TRBJ1-5	-	-	CASSPQGSQPQHF	TGTGCCAGCAGCCCACAGGGCTCTCAGCCCCAGCATTTT
TRBV10-3	TRBJ1-1	-	-	CAISEGREGTEAFF	TGTGCCATCAGTGAGGGCAGGGAAGGTACTGAAGCTTTCTTT